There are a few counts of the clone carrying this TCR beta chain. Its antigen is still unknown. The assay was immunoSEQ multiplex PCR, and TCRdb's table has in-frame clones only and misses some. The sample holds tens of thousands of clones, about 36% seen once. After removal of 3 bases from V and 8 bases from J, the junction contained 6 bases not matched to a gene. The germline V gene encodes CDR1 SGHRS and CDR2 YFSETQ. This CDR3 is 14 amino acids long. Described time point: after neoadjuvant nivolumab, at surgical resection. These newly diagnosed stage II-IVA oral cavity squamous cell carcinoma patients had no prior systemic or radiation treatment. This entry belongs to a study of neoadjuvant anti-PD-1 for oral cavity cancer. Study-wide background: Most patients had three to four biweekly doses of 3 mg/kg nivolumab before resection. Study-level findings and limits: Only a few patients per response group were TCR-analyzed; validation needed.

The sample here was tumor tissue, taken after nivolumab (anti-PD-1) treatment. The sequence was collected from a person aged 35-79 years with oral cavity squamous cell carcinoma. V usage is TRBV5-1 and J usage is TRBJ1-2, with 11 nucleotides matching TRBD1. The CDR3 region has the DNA TGCGCCAGCAGCTATACGGGACAGGGGGTGGGCTACACCTTC. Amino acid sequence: CASSYTGQGVGYTF.